This T cell receptor (beta chain) is from a study of OX40 agonist ivuxolimab in advanced cancers. The table came from immunoSEQ multiplex PCR; TCRdb's copy has only in-frame clones and leaves some out. The top ten hold approximately 13% of the sample, which has 25,000 to 35,000 clones, 60% to 75% seen once. V shed 4 bases and J 5 bases; nucleotides not matched to a gene: 10. This CDR3 contains 15 residues. The germline gives CDR1 SQVTM, CDR2 ANQGSEA. The chain carries TRBV29-1 and TRBJ2-2; 7 positions agree with TRBD2. The clonotype comes from an adult with an advanced solid tumor such as melanoma, head and neck, liver or kidney cancer. The specimen was CD4+ or CD8+ T cells sorted from blood, collected in a trial of the OX40 agonist ivuxolimab. This CDR3 is CSVVRAGRATGELFF. CDR3 DNA sequence: TGCAGCGTTGTACGGGCAGGGAGGGCAACCGGGGAGCTGTTTTTT.